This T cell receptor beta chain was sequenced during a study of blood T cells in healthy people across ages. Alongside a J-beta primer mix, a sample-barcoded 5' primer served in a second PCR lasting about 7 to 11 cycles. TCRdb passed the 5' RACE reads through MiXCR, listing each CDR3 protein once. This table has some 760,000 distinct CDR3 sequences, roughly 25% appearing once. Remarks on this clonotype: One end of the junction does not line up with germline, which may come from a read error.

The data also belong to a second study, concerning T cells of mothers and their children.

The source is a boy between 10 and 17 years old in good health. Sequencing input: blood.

CDR3 nucleotide sequence: TGCAGTGCCCGGGAGACCCTCACAGACACGCAGTATTTT. Residues: CSARETLTDTQYF. The chain links TRBV20-1 to TRBJ2-3, with D possibly matching TRBD2 (6 bases). The germline V gene encodes CDR1 DFQATT and CDR2 SNEGSKA (reference sequence). The CDR3 covers 13 residues.